These T cell receptor beta chains were read from a single sample in a study of T-cell reconstitution after alpha-beta-depleted transplantation in children. TCRdb recomputed calls from the PCR reads with MiXCR, one row per CDR3 protein. The top ten hold 40% to 50% of the sample, which has under 250,000 distinct CDR3 sequences, around a sixth seen once. Sequences were derived from PBMCs, mostly from graft donor cells, sampled 360 days after TCRalphabeta/CD19-depleted stem cell transplant. All receptors come from a male patient between 2 and 15 years old who had a stem cell transplant for acute lymphoblastic leukemia, so the T cells may come from the graft donor. The CDR3 runs from the conserved cysteine through the conserved F or W. The D gene is left open where the match is weak. The size field is filled for only some rows; it gives once, few, many or a size class.

V gene: TRBV7-6
clone size: .
CDR3 length: 16
J gene: TRBJ2-3
D gene: .
CDR3 protein: CASSLTGGPGADTQYF
CDR3 DNA: TGTGCCAGCAGCTTAACTGGGGGACCGGGGGCAGATACGCAGTATTTT

V gene: TRBV18
clone size: .
CDR3 length: 13
J gene: TRBJ2-2
D gene: TRBD1
CDR3 protein: CASSTTGPGELFF
CDR3 DNA: TGTGCCAGCTCTACGACAGGGCCCGGGGAGCTGTTTTTT

V gene: TRBV3-1
clone size: .
CDR3 length: 11
J gene: TRBJ1-2
D gene: .
CDR3 protein: CASTPRGGYTF
CDR3 DNA: TGTGCCAGCACCCCAAGGGGCGGCTACACCTTC

V gene: TRBV19
clone size: .
CDR3 length: 11
J gene: TRBJ2-3
D gene: .
CDR3 protein: CASSIADTQYF
CDR3 DNA: TGTGCCAGTAGTATAGCCGATACGCAGTATTTT

V gene: TRBV3-1
clone size: few
CDR3 length: 14
J gene: TRBJ2-7
D gene: .
CDR3 protein: CASSLEGKLYEQYF
CDR3 DNA: TGTGCCAGCAGCCTAGAGGGTAAGCTCTACGAGCAGTACTTC

V gene: TRBV4-1
clone size: .
CDR3 length: 16
J gene: TRBJ2-2
D gene: TRBD1
CDR3 protein: CASRHRGQTNTGELFF
CDR3 DNA: TGCGCCAGCAGACACAGGGGACAAACGAACACCGGGGAGCTGTTTTTT

V gene: TRBV20-1
clone size: few
CDR3 length: 14
J gene: TRBJ2-1
D gene: .
CDR3 protein: CSANRASSYNEQFF
CDR3 DNA: TGCAGTGCTAACAGGGCGAGCTCCTACAATGAGCAGTTCTTC

V gene: TRBV11-1
clone size: .
CDR3 length: 16
J gene: TRBJ1-3
D gene: .
CDR3 protein: CASSFDGGWDGNTIYF
CDR3 DNA: TGTGCCAGCAGCTTCGACGGCGGTTGGGACGGAAACACCATATATTTT

V gene: TRBV10-3
clone size: few
CDR3 length: 14
J gene: TRBJ2-2
D gene: .
CDR3 protein: CAIDKGGDAGELFF
CDR3 DNA: TGTGCCATAGACAAAGGCGGGGATGCCGGGGAGCTGTTTTTT

V gene: TRBV13
clone size: few
CDR3 length: 14
J gene: TRBJ2-3
D gene: .
CDR3 protein: CASSRRREADTQYF
CDR3 DNA: TGTGCCAGCAGCCGACGTAGGGAAGCAGATACGCAGTATTTT

V gene: TRBV27
clone size: few
CDR3 length: 12
J gene: TRBJ1-2
D gene: .
CDR3 protein: CATRIQRYGYTF
CDR3 DNA: TGTGCCACCAGGATCCAGCGCTATGGCTACACCTTC

V gene: TRBV7-3
clone size: few
CDR3 length: 20
J gene: TRBJ2-3
D gene: .
CDR3 protein: CASSASGATSRLLSTDTQYF
CDR3 DNA: TGTGCCAGCAGCGCTTCAGGGGCGACCTCCCGTTTGTTGAGCACAGATACGCAGTATTTT

V gene: TRBV27
clone size: few
CDR3 length: 15
J gene: TRBJ2-7
D gene: TRBD2
CDR3 protein: CASRERAGNHYEQYF
CDR3 DNA: TGTGCCAGCAGGGAAAGAGCGGGGAATCACTACGAGCAGTACTTC

V gene: TRBV27
clone size: .
CDR3 length: 18
J gene: TRBJ2-4
D gene: TRBD1
CDR3 protein: CASRSRDRGHGAKNIQYF
CDR3 DNA: TGTGCCAGCAGGAGTCGGGACAGGGGGCATGGGGCCAAAAACATTCAGTACTTC

V gene: TRBV20-1
clone size: few
CDR3 length: 14
J gene: TRBJ1-2
D gene: TRBD1
CDR3 protein: CSARDFDRANGYTF
CDR3 DNA: TGCAGTGCTAGAGATTTCGACAGGGCAAATGGCTACACCTTC

V gene: TRBV5-1
clone size: few
CDR3 length: 15
J gene: TRBJ2-4
D gene: .
CDR3 protein: CASSPTETRGNIQYF
CDR3 DNA: TGCGCCAGCAGTCCTACCGAGACAAGAGGAAACATTCAGTACTTC

V gene: TRBV29-1
clone size: few
CDR3 length: 13
J gene: TRBJ2-5
D gene: .
CDR3 protein: CSVEETRAETQYF
CDR3 DNA: TGCAGCGTTGAAGAAACCAGGGCAGAGACCCAGTACTTC

V gene: TRBV12-3/TRBV12-4
clone size: .
CDR3 length: 13
J gene: TRBJ1-1
D gene: TRBD1
CDR3 protein: CASSLGQGAEAFF
CDR3 DNA: TGTGCCAGCAGTCTCGGACAGGGCGCTGAAGCTTTCTTT

V gene: TRBV4-2
clone size: .
CDR3 length: 12
J gene: TRBJ2-7
D gene: .
CDR3 protein: CASSQDALEQYF
CDR3 DNA: TGTGCCAGCAGCCAAGACGCGCTCGAGCAGTACTTC

V gene: TRBV5-6
clone size: many
CDR3 length: 17
J gene: TRBJ1-5
D gene: .
CDR3 protein: CASSLGSSRGGNQPQHF
CDR3 DNA: TGTGCCAGCAGCTTGGGGTCGTCCAGGGGTGGGAATCAGCCCCAGCATTTT

V gene: TRBV20-1
clone size: .
CDR3 length: 12
J gene: TRBJ2-5
D gene: .
CDR3 protein: CSASGRQETQYF
CDR3 DNA: TGCAGTGCTAGCGGGCGCCAAGAGACCCAGTACTTC

V gene: TRBV28
clone size: .
CDR3 length: 15
J gene: TRBJ1-2
D gene: .
CDR3 protein: CASTLTGGHNYGYTF
CDR3 DNA: TGTGCCAGCACTTTGACCGGAGGCCATAACTATGGCTACACCTTC

V gene: TRBV5-5
clone size: .
CDR3 length: 15
J gene: TRBJ2-5
D gene: .
CDR3 protein: CASSTDSPLQETQYF
CDR3 DNA: TGTGCCAGCAGCACCGATTCCCCACTTCAAGAGACCCAGTACTTC

V gene: TRBV5-1
clone size: .
CDR3 length: 14
J gene: TRBJ2-3
D gene: .
CDR3 protein: CASSPASRTDTQYF
CDR3 DNA: TGCGCCAGCAGCCCGGCTAGCCGCACAGATACGCAGTATTTT

V gene: TRBV2
clone size: few
CDR3 length: 14
J gene: TRBJ2-1
D gene: TRBD1
CDR3 protein: CASSGQGGFNEQFF
CDR3 DNA: TGTGCCAGCAGCGGACAGGGTGGATTCAATGAGCAGTTCTTC

V gene: TRBV4-1
clone size: few
CDR3 length: 17
J gene: TRBJ1-1
D gene: TRBD1
CDR3 protein: CASSQDQLGQSNTEAFF
CDR3 DNA: TGCGCCAGCAGCCAAGACCAGCTGGGACAGTCGAACACTGAAGCTTTCTTT

V gene: TRBV10-3
clone size: few
CDR3 length: 11
J gene: TRBJ2-7
D gene: .
CDR3 protein: CAIRQRDEQYF
CDR3 DNA: TGTGCCATCAGACAGCGTGACGAGCAGTACTTC

V gene: TRBV10-3
clone size: .
CDR3 length: 21
J gene: TRBJ2-7
D gene: .
CDR3 protein: CAISGAPTYRDNKRWGNEQYF
CDR3 DNA: TGTGCCATCAGTGGAGCCCCAACATACCGGGACAACAAAAGGTGGGGGAACGAGCAGTACTTC

V gene: TRBV29-1
clone size: many
CDR3 length: 14
J gene: TRBJ2-7
D gene: TRBD1
CDR3 protein: CSVAPRQGSYEQYF
CDR3 DNA: TGCAGCGTTGCCCCGAGACAGGGGAGCTACGAGCAGTACTTC

V gene: TRBV24-1
clone size: few
CDR3 length: 16
J gene: TRBJ2-3
D gene: .
CDR3 protein: CATSDVTAGKRDTQYF
CDR3 DNA: TGTGCCACCAGTGATGTCACGGCGGGGAAGCGGGATACGCAGTATTTT

V gene: TRBV5-1
clone size: .
CDR3 length: 15
J gene: TRBJ1-2
D gene: .
CDR3 protein: CASSLALEGGYGYTF
CDR3 DNA: TGCGCCAGCAGCTTGGCCTTGGAGGGTGGCTATGGCTACACCTTC

V gene: TRBV4-1
clone size: few
CDR3 length: 15
J gene: TRBJ1-6
D gene: .
CDR3 protein: CASSLADSYNSPLHF
CDR3 DNA: TGCGCCAGCAGCCTAGCGGACAGCTATAATTCACCCCTCCACTTT

V gene: TRBV7-8
clone size: .
CDR3 length: 15
J gene: TRBJ2-5
D gene: .
CDR3 protein: CASSSSRLGAETQYF
CDR3 DNA: TGTGCCAGCAGTTCCTCCCGACTAGGTGCTGAGACCCAGTACTTC

V gene: TRBV6-4
clone size: many
CDR3 length: 14
J gene: TRBJ2-3
D gene: .
CDR3 protein: CASSERDGTDTQYF
CDR3 DNA: TGTGCCAGCAGTGAAAGGGACGGCACAGATACGCAGTATTTT

V gene: TRBV5-1
clone size: .
CDR3 length: 15
J gene: TRBJ2-1
D gene: TRBD2
CDR3 protein: CASSLVAGGQNEQFF
CDR3 DNA: TGCGCCAGCAGCTTGGTGGCGGGGGGGCAGAATGAGCAGTTCTTC

V gene: TRBV20-1
clone size: .
CDR3 length: 14
J gene: TRBJ2-1
D gene: .
CDR3 protein: CSASRAGSFGEQFF
CDR3 DNA: TGCAGTGCTAGTCGAGCGGGTTCTTTCGGGGAGCAGTTCTTC

V gene: TRBV20-1
clone size: .
CDR3 length: 15
J gene: TRBJ2-3
D gene: .
CDR3 protein: CSAPRNRAHTDTQYF
CDR3 DNA: TGCAGTGCCCCCCGGAACAGGGCGCACACAGATACGCAGTATTTT

V gene: TRBV18
clone size: .
CDR3 length: 16
J gene: TRBJ1-1
D gene: TRBD1
CDR3 protein: CASSPGTGLLNTEAFF
CDR3 DNA: TGTGCCAGCTCACCGGGGACAGGGTTGTTGAACACTGAAGCTTTCTTT

V gene: TRBV29-1
clone size: few
CDR3 length: 13
J gene: TRBJ2-1
D gene: TRBD2
CDR3 protein: CSVELAGHNEQFF
CDR3 DNA: TGCAGCGTTGAACTAGCGGGTCACAATGAGCAGTTCTTC

V gene: TRBV5-1
clone size: .
CDR3 length: 15
J gene: TRBJ2-7
D gene: .
CDR3 protein: CASSPLPGVLYEQYF
CDR3 DNA: TGCGCCAGCAGCCCCCTTCCCGGGGTACTATACGAGCAGTACTTC

V gene: TRBV7-9
clone size: .
CDR3 length: 15
J gene: TRBJ2-2
D gene: TRBD2
CDR3 protein: CASSQIAGADGELFF
CDR3 DNA: TGTGCCAGCAGTCAAATAGCGGGAGCCGACGGGGAGCTGTTTTTT

V gene: TRBV20-1
clone size: .
CDR3 length: 14
J gene: TRBJ2-1
D gene: TRBD2
CDR3 protein: CSARVLAGYNEQFF
CDR3 DNA: TGCAGTGCTAGAGTACTAGCGGGCTACAATGAGCAGTTCTTC

V gene: TRBV10-3
clone size: few
CDR3 length: 15
J gene: TRBJ2-5
D gene: TRBD2
CDR3 protein: CAISEVTSGQETQYF
CDR3 DNA: TGTGCCATCAGTGAAGTAACTAGCGGGCAAGAGACCCAGTACTTC

V gene: TRBV7-9
clone size: few
CDR3 length: 12
J gene: TRBJ1-1
D gene: .
CDR3 protein: CASSLEGYGAFF
CDR3 DNA: TGTGCCAGCAGCTTAGAGGGTTACGGGGCTTTCTTT

V gene: TRBV7-9
clone size: once
CDR3 length: 14
J gene: TRBJ2-7
D gene: .
CDR3 protein: CASSWDLTSYEQYF
CDR3 DNA: TGTGCCAGCAGCTGGGACCTGACTTCCTACGAGCAGTACTTC

V gene: TRBV7-2
clone size: .
CDR3 length: 12
J gene: TRBJ2-2
D gene: .
CDR3 protein: CASSFARGELFF
CDR3 DNA: TGTGCCAGCAGCTTCGCCCGAGGGGAGCTGTTTTTT